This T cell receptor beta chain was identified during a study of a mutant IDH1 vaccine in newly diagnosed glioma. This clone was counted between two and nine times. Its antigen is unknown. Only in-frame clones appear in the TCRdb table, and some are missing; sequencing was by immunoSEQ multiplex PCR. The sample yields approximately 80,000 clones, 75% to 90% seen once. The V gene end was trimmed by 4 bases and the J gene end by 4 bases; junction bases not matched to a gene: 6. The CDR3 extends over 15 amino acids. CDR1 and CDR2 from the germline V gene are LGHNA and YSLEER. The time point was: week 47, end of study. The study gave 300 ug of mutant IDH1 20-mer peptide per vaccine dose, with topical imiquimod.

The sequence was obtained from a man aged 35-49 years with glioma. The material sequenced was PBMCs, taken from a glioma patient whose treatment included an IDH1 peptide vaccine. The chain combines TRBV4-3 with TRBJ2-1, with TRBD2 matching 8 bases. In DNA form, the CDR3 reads TGCGCCAGCAGCCTTACTAGCGGTGATTACAATGAGCAGTTCTTC. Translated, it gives CASSLTSGDYNEQFF.